Presented here are 21 T cell receptor beta chains from one specimen sequenced in a study of blood T cell repertoires in COVID-19. The protocol was immunoSEQ multiplex PCR, while the TCRdb copy is restricted to in-frame clones and leaves out a portion. The table records some 120,000 clones, about 84% of them present only once. Sequenced: peripheral blood. The receptors originated from a woman aged 55-69 years with acute or convalescent COVID-19.

The genes are TRBV6-2 or TRBV6-3 and TRBJ2-7, with 7 bases lining up with TRBD1. The CDR3 covers 12 residues. Germline V gives CDR1 MNHEY, CDR2 SVGEGT. V trimming: 5 bases; J trimming: 7 bases; junction bases outside the gene matches: 5. The CDR3 sequence is CASSRNRGEQYV. As DNA, the CDR3 is TGTGCCAGCAGTCGAAACAGGGGTGAGCAGTACGTC.

The V call is TRBV7-9, the J call TRBJ1-1; D is unclear. The CDR3 has 14 amino acids. CDR1 and CDR2 (germline): SEHNR, FQNEAQ (reference sequence). The germline V and J ends were trimmed by 5 bases and 3 bases, with 13 bases remaining between them. The CDR3 sequence is CASSILSGDTEAFF. DNA for the CDR3: TGTGCCAGCAGCATACTCAGTGGAGACACTGAAGCTTTCTTT.

The chain uses TRBV12-3 or TRBV12-4 and TRBJ1-5; TRBD1 is a possible D gene (5 bases). V lost 6 bases, J lost 1 base, and 7 bases lay in between. CDR3 length: 13 residues. In nucleotides, the CDR3 is TGTGCCAGCAGCGGGGGGAGCAATCAGCCCCAGCATTTT. Its translation is CASSGGSNQPQHF.

The V call is TRBV18, the J call TRBJ1-1; tentatively, D is TRBD1 (6 bases). Germline CDR1 KGHSH, CDR2 LQKENI. The CDR3 runs 13 residues. The V and J ends lost 5 bases and 7 bases respectively, with 14 bases between them. CDR3: CASSERAGDEAFF. For the CDR3, the DNA is TGTGCCAGCTCAGAAAGAGCAGGGGATGAAGCTTTCTTT.

The gene calls are TRBV4-2 and TRBJ2-1; TRBD2 matches at 11 bases. V trimming: 4 bases; J trimming: 2 bases; junction bases outside the gene matches: 7. This CDR3 comprises 17 residues. Germline values: CDR1 LGHNA, CDR2 YNFKEQ. The CDR3 spells CASSPSASGGPYNEQFF. The CDR3 coding sequence is TGTGCCAGCAGCCCCTCAGCTAGCGGGGGGCCCTACAATGAGCAGTTCTTC.

The chain is built from TRBV3-1 (or the pseudogene TRBV3-2) and TRBJ1-6; the match to TRBD1 covers 8 bases. CDR1 LGHDT and CDR2 YNNKEL come from the germline V gene (reference sequence). Germline trimming cut 6 bases from V and 10 bases from J; bases unmatched to any gene: 11. This CDR3 has 15 residues. CDR3 coding DNA: TGTGCCAGCAGTCGTACCGGGACAGGAGGGTCACCCCTCCACTTT. As protein: CASSRTGTGGSPLHF.

The sample holds a few counts of this clone. V gene TRBV6-6 combines with J gene TRBJ2-7, with 7 nucleotides matching TRBD2. The CDR3 is 16 residues long. V was pared by 6 bases and J by 2 bases, with 13 bases of the junction left unmatched. Germline CDR1 is MNHNY and CDR2 is SVGAGI (reference sequence). The CDR3 reads CASSYLGRGNPYEQYF. The CDR3 DNA reads as TGTGCCAGCAGCTACCTCGGGCGGGGGAATCCCTACGAGCAGTACTTC.

The rearrangement joins TRBV7-9 to TRBJ1-2; no reliable D call. CDR1 SEHNR and CDR2 FQNEAQ come from the germline V gene (reference sequence). Between the trimmed V and J ends, which lost 3 bases and 4 bases, there was a span of 12 bases. The CDR3 runs 14 residues. CDR3 in amino acids: CASSLGPGLYGYTF. CDR3 bases: TGTGCCAGCAGCTTGGGCCCCGGCCTCTATGGCTACACCTTC.

This clone was seen a handful of times. The CDR3 reads CASSIGGMVNGQPQHF. Written as DNA, the CDR3 is TGTGCCAGTAGTATTGGCGGGATGGTTAACGGGCAGCCCCAGCATTTT. The chain recombines TRBV19 with TRBJ1-5, with D unresolved. V lost 3 bases and J 7 bases, leaving 19 bases between the germline ends. CDR3 length: 16 residues. CDR1 and CDR2 from the germline V gene are LNHDA and SQIVND (reference sequence).

This chain's CDR3 is CASSSGTYYGYTF. The CDR3 nucleotides are TGTGCCAGCAGCTCCGGGACATACTATGGCTACACCTTC. The chain joins TRBV3-1 (or the pseudogene TRBV3-2) to TRBJ1-2; weak D call: TRBD1 (6 bases). V dropped 5 bases and J dropped 3 bases, with 10 bases sitting between them. CDR3 size: 13 residues. The germline CDR1 and CDR2 sequences are LGHDT and YNNKEL (reference sequence).

The rearrangement links TRBV11-2 to TRBJ1-2; D gene ambiguous. Germline lookup yields CDR1 SGHAT and CDR2 FQNNGV. The length of the CDR3 is 14 residues. The V end lost 1 base, the J end lost 3 bases, and 9 bases lay between the germline ends. The CDR3: CASSLGPEDYGYTF. CDR3 DNA: TGTGCCAGCAGCTTAGGCCCCGAGGACTATGGCTACACCTTC. The whole variable domain, filled in from reference TRBV11-2 and TRBJ1-2, reads EAGVAQSPRYKIIEKRQSVAFWCNPISGHATLYWYQQILGQGPKLLIQFQNNGVVDDSQLPKDRFSAERLKGVDSTLKIQPAKLEDSAVYLCASSLGPEDYGYTFGSGTRLTVV.

This chain connects TRBV4-1 to TRBJ1-5; no reliable D call. The V gene's germline CDR1 is MGHRA and CDR2 YSYEKL. V dropped 0 bases and J dropped 0 bases, with 9 bases sitting between them. The CDR3 has 16 amino acids. The CDR3 region is CASSQEGGFSNQPQHF. The CDR3, as DNA: TGCGCCAGCAGCCAAGAAGGAGGCTTTAGCAATCAGCCCCAGCATTTT.

This chain uses TRBV7-3 with TRBJ2-6; D remains ambiguous. CDR1 is SGHTA, CDR2 FQGTGA, per germline. The CDR3 runs to 14 residues. Trimming removed 3 bases at V and 0 bases at J, with 3 bases between. The CDR3 sequence is CASSFLSGANVLTF. CDR3 DNA: TGTGCCAGCAGCTTCCTCTCTGGGGCCAACGTCCTGACTTTC. The full variable domain, rest sourced from reference TRBV7-3 and TRBJ2-6, is GAGVSQTPSNKVTEKGKYVELRCDPISGHTALYWYRQSLGQGPEFLIYFQGTGAADDSGLPNDRFFAVRPEGSVSTLKIQRTERGDSAVYLCASSFLSGANVLTFGAGSRLTVL.

The chain joins TRBV12-3 or TRBV12-4 to TRBJ1-2; no firm D call. CDR3 length: 11 residues. V gave up 5 bases and J gave up 8 bases, with 9 bases separating them. For the CDR3, the DNA is TGTGCCAGCAGTACCGCCTACGGCTACACCTTC. Amino acid sequence: CASSTAYGYTF.

The chain recombines TRBV4-1 with TRBJ1-5; D is unclear. CDR3 length: 15 residues. V lost 3 bases and J lost 3, with 12 bases in between. Per the germline V gene, CDR1 is MGHRA and CDR2 is YSYEKL. DNA of the CDR3: TGCGCCAGCAGCCATGCCCGGGGTGTCAATCAGCCCCAGCATTTT. Its translation is CASSHARGVNQPQHF.

This clone was picked up many times. V is TRBV6-1 and J is TRBJ1-5, with 7 bases matching TRBD1. The CDR3 consists of 13 residues. Germline CDR1 is MNHNS and CDR2 is SASEGT. With V trimmed by 3 bases and J by 7 bases, 3 bases remained unmatched. Here the CDR3 reads CASSDRQGQPQHF. As DNA, the CDR3 is TGTGCCAGCAGTGACCGACAGGGACAGCCCCAGCATTTT.

V and J are TRBV30 and TRBJ1-2; D is perhaps TRBD1 (6 bases). CDR1 is GTSNPN and CDR2 is SVGIG in the germline V gene (reference sequence). Trimming took 0 bases from V and 8 from J, leaving 19 bases between them. The CDR3 spans 15 residues. The CDR3 sequence is CAWSVPHGTQKGYTF. In DNA form, the CDR3 reads TGTGCCTGGAGTGTACCCCACGGGACACAGAAAGGCTACACCTTC.

CDR3 sequence: CASSESGTDNTEAFF. DNA for the CDR3: TGCGCCAGCAGTGAGTCTGGGACAGATAACACTGAAGCTTTCTTT. V and J are TRBV10-1 and TRBJ1-1; 7 positions agree with TRBD1. Germline trimming cut 0 bases from V and 2 bases from J; bases unmatched to any gene: 3. Germline V gene data show CDR1 as WNHNN and CDR2 as SYGVQD (reference sequence). The CDR3 loop spans 15 amino acids.

V and J are TRBV7-8 and TRBJ1-1; 9 bases are shared with TRBD1. This CDR3 has 15 amino acids. CDR1 and CDR2 (germline): SGHVS, FQNEAQ. V gave up 4 bases and J gave up 5 bases; unmatched junction bases: 8. The CDR3 bases are TGTGCCAGCAGCTCGCCCGGGACAGGGAGGACTGAAGCTTTCTTT. The encoded protein is CASSSPGTGRTEAFF.

This clone was detected once. The chain is built from TRBV2 and TRBJ1-1, with D possibly matching TRBD1 (5 bases). Germline values: CDR1 SNHLY, CDR2 FYNNEI. V lost 9 bases and J lost 3, with 14 bases in between. This CDR3 is built from 13 residues. The CDR3 DNA sequence: TGTGCCAGTGATTCGCGCAGGGACACTGAAGCTTTCTTT. This codes for CASDSRRDTEAFF.

This clone was seen a few times. The V and J genes are TRBV2 and TRBJ1-1; 8 bases map to TRBD1. This CDR3 has 14 residues. Per germline, CDR1 SNHLY and CDR2 FYNNEI. Trimming took 7 bases from V and 4 from J; bases not matched to a gene: 8. CDR3 bases: TGTGCCAGCACAAACAGGGGGAGAGCCACTGAAGCTTTCTTT. As protein: CASTNRGRATEAFF.